A selection of T cell receptor beta chains follows, all from one sample in a study of cytomegalovirus exposure and HLA in healthy donors. Measured with immunoSEQ multiplex PCR; TCRdb has only the in-frame clones, and not every one. The data contain 150,000 to 200,000 clones, around 75% of them singletons. Sequenced: PBMCs. Every receptor here comes from a female donor in good health and CMV-seronegative. CDR3s leave out the opening cysteine and the closing phenylalanine or tryptophan.

J,V,CDR3
NA,TRBV4-2,ASSHKTGTSVSYEQY
TRBJ1-2,TRBV6-1,ASSLRGQTYGYT
TRBJ2-3,TRBV7-9,ASSRPSGGASTDTQY
TRBJ2-2,TRBV5-4,ASSRGPTGELF
TRBJ1-1,TRBV6-6,ASRGGADYTEAF
TRBJ1-4,TRBV6-1,ASSEVRGNEKLF
TRBJ1-1,TRBV5-6,ASSLEPQGGTEAF
TRBJ2-3,TRBV19,ASSLGNLAGNTDTQY
TRBJ1-2,TRBV9,ASTQSGVYGYT
TRBJ1-2,TRBV5-1,ASSPGASNYGYT
TRBJ2-1,TRBV7-9,SSSLSSGRYNEQF
TRBJ1-1,TRBV7-9,ASSLETGGYMNTEAF